A single sample gave rise to the 4 T cell receptor beta chains below, sequenced in a study of T cell clones after liver transplantation. Sequencing was performed with immunoSEQ multiplex PCR; in TCRdb, only in-frame clones are kept and a portion is missing. Counted here are tens of thousands of clones, 70% to 85% occurring once; the ten biggest clones make up under 0.6%. The source material was CD4+ T cells from blood, sampled around 42 months after liver transplant. The source of these receptors is a human patient who received a liver transplant. Some T cells may be the graft donor's.

V usage is TRBV9 and J usage is TRBJ2-1; 12 nucleotides align to TRBD2. The V segment lost 3 bases and the J segment 0 bases; nucleotides outside the gene matches: 19. The V gene's germline CDR1 is SGDLS and CDR2 YYNGEE. The CDR3 length is 22 residues. The CDR3 DNA sequence: TGTGCCAGCAGCGCCGGGCCCGTGTTGGGACTAGCGGGCTCATCCTCCTACAATGAGCAGTTCTTC. Protein product: CASSAGPVLGLAGSSSYNEQFF.

This chain links TRBV7-9 with TRBJ2-5; D not resolved. Trimming took 5 bases from V and 2 from J, leaving 0 bases between them. This CDR3 contains 10 residues. Germline V gene sequence: CDR1 SEHNR, CDR2 FQNEAQ (reference sequence). The DNA for the CDR3 is TGTGCCAGCAGCCAAGAGACCCAGTACTTC. Translating it yields CASSQETQYF. The entire variable domain, with the rest obtained from reference TRBV7-9 and TRBJ2-5, is as follows: DTGVSQNPRHKITKRGQNVTFRCDPISEHNRLYWYRQTLGQGPEFLTYFQNEAQLEKSRLLSDRFSAERPKGSFSTLEIQRTEQGDSAMYLCASSQETQYFGPGTRLLVL.

The chain uses TRBV7-2 and TRBJ1-6; D is possibly TRBD1 (5 bases). CDR3 size: 15 residues. The germline CDR1 and CDR2 sequences are SGHTA and FQGNSA. V gave up 7 bases and J gave up 2 bases, with 12 bases separating them. The CDR3 sequence is CASTPRGPYNSPLHF. The CDR3 DNA reads TGTGCCAGCACCCCACGGGGCCCCTATAATTCACCCCTCCACTTT.

The genes are TRBV4-1 and TRBJ1-1; D unresolved. This CDR3 has 16 residues. Germline CDR1 reads MGHRA; CDR2 reads YSYEKL. Trimming left V 0 bases short and J 6 bases short, with 17 bases between. The CDR3 DNA follows: TGCGCCAGCAGCCAAGATAGGGATACCCTGATGGCTGAAGCTTTCTTT. Translation: CASSQDRDTLMAEAFF.